Listed here is a single T cell receptor beta chain. This clone's antigen is unknown. Base qualities are not recorded, but no much larger clone differs from it by a single base. The source of the sample is a study of OX40 agonist ivuxolimab in advanced cancers. Some background on the complete study: The costimulatory receptor OX40 (CD134) was targeted by ivuxolimab, a fully human IgG2 agonistic monoclonal antibody. Intravenous ivuxolimab was administered to patients every 2 weeks at six dose levels: 0.01, 0.1, 0.3, 1.5, 3 and 10 mg/kg. Among the roughly 50 dose-escalation patients, around 20 had hepatocellular carcinoma, roughly 15 melanoma, 9 renal cell carcinoma and 9 head and neck cancer. In the dose-escalation cohort, 82.7% of patients were male, and the mean age was approximately 60 years, with a range of roughly 20 to 85. Patients were allowed to have had prior anti-PD-1, anti-PD-L1 or anti-CTLA-4 therapy, and roughly two fifths of the dose-escalation patients had been treated with checkpoint inhibitors. Partial responses occurred in three dose-escalation patients, of whom one had hepatocellular carcinoma and two had cutaneous melanoma. The point of sequencing TCRbeta in the periphery was to test whether ivuxolimab changed TCR sequence diversity and drove clonal T-cell expansion. The paper describes the monotherapy dose-escalation part (N ≈ 50 patients) of the phase I trial of ivuxolimab. The paper's findings and limits, for the study overall: At doses of 0.1 to 3.0 mg/kg, clonal expansion of both CD4+ and CD8+ T cells in blood was seen between baseline and week 6. Partial responders in the 0.1-3.0 mg/kg groups had among the lowest normalized peripheral clonal expansion, especially among CD8+ T cells. Low levels of normalized T-cell clonal expansion were also seen in some patients who did not respond. After ivuxolimab, more expanded clones were found on average in CD8+ T cells than in CD4+ T cells. Which antigens the clonally expanded peripheral T cells were specific for was not determined.

Genomic DNA was isolated from the sorted cells so that the TCRbeta CDR3 region could be sequenced. The immunoSEQ Assay was used to sequence the TCRbeta CDR3 regions. Sourced from immuneACCESS, this table was stored by TCRdb with only in-frame sequences that have V and J called. A share of the clones is absent; for the studies checked, an unresolved V gene accounts for under half, and the remainder has no known explanation. For this sample the table gives about 80,000 clones, of which around 94% were detected only once. The ten largest clones capture about 11% of the sample. Patients with autoimmune disease history or receiving systemic immunosuppression were excluded from the trial. In every dose cohort, peripheral blood was drawn for TCR sequencing at baseline, cycle 4 day 1, and cycle 7 day 1. The samples were taken from a phase I, first-in-human, multicenter, open-label dose-escalation trial of ivuxolimab. Adults with locally advanced or metastatic head and neck squamous cell, hepatocellular, melanoma or renal cell carcinoma were enrolled in the trial. Before TCR sequencing, CD4+ and CD8+ T cells were separately sorted from peripheral blood.

This receptor was taken from an adult with an advanced solid tumor such as melanoma, head and neck, liver or kidney cancer. The sequencing here drew on CD4+ or CD8+ T cells sorted from blood, taken in a trial of the OX40 agonist ivuxolimab.

Here the CDR3 is given as CASSSPRTSLTGELFF. The DNA is TGTGCCAGCAGTTCCCCCCGTACTAGCCTCACCGGGGAGCTGTTTTTT. The sequence links TRBV28 to TRBJ2-2; the D gene is perhaps TRBD2, from 6 matching bases. CDR1 MDHEN and CDR2 SYDVKM were looked up in the germline V gene. Counted from cysteine to phenylalanine, this CDR3 has 16 amino acids. Of the read, only the CDR3 DNA is kept; its 48 bases are in frame from base 1. The V and J ends are trimmed by 4 bases and 4 bases, leaving 16 bases between them. With the portions outside the CDR3 filled from the reference TRBV28 and TRBJ2-2 genes, the complete variable region becomes DVKVTQSSRYLVKRTGEKVFLECVQDMDHENMFWYRQDPGLGLRLIYFSYDVKMKEKGDIPEGYSVSREKKERFSLILESASTNQTSMYLCASSSPRTSLTGELFFGEGSRLTVL.